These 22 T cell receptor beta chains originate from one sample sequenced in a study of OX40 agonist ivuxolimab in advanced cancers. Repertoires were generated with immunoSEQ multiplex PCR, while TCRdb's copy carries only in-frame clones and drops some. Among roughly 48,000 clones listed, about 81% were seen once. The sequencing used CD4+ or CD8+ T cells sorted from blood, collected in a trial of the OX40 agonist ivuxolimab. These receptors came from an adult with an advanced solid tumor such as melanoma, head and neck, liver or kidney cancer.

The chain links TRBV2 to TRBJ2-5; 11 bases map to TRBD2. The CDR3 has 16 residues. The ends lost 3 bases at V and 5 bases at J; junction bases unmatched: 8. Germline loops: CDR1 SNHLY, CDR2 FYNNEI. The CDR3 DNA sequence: TGTGCCAGCAGTGAGGGGGTACTAGCGGGGGATGAGACCCAGTACTTC. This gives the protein CASSEGVLAGDETQYF.

In DNA form, the CDR3 reads TGTGCCAGCAGCCAGCGGGGCTCTAGCACAGATACGCAGTATTTT. It yields the protein CASSQRGSSTDTQYF. The chain is built from TRBV7-9 and TRBJ2-3, with 7 bases matching TRBD2. This CDR3 is built from 15 residues. The germline gives CDR1 SEHNR, CDR2 FQNEAQ (reference sequence). Trimming took 5 bases from V and 0 from J; bases not matched to a gene: 5.

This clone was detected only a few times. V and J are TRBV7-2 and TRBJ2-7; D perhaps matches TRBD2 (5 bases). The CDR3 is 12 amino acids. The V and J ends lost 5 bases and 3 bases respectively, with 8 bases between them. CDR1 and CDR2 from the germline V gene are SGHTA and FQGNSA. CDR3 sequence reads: CASSRGFYEQYF. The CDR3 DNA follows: TGTGCCAGCAGCCGGGGATTCTACGAGCAGTACTTC. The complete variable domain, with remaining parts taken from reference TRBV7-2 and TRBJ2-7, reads GAGVSQSPSNKVTEKGKDVELRCDPISGHTALYWYRQSLGQGLEFLIYFQGNSAPDKSGLPSDRFSAERTGGSVSTLTIQRTQQEDSAVYLCASSRGFYEQYFGPGTRLTVT.

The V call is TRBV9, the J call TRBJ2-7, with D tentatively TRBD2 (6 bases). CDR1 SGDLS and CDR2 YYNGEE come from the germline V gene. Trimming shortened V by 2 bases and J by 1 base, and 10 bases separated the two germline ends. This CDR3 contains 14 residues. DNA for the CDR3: TGTGCCAGCAGCGTGACAGCGGGTTCCTACGAGCAGTACTTC. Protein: CASSVTAGSYEQYF.

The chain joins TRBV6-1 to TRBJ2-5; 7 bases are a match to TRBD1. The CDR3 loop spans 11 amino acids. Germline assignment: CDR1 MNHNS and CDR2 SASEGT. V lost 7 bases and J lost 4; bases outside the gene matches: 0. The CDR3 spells CASNRGETQYF. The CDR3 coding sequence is TGTGCCAGCAACAGGGGAGAGACCCAGTACTTC.

CDR3 sequence reads: CASSDTRGFRNSPLHF. The CDR3 DNA is TGTGCCAGCAGTGATACCAGGGGGTTCCGAAATTCACCCCTCCACTTT. V and J are TRBV2 and TRBJ1-6; 7 bases fit TRBD1. V lost 3 bases and J lost 7; bases outside the gene matches: 9. Germline V CDR1 and CDR2: SNHLY, FYNNEI. This CDR3 contains 16 residues.

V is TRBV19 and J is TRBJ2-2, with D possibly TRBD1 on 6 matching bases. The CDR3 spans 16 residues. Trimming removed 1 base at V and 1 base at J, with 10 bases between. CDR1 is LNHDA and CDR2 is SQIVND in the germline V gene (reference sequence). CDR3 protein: CASSIGQALNTGELFF. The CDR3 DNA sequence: TGTGCCAGTAGTATAGGACAGGCCCTGAACACCGGGGAGCTGTTTTTT.

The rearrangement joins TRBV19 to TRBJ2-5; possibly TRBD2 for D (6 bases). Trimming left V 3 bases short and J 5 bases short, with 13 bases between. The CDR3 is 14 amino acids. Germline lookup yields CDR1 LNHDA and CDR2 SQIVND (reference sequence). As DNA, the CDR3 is TGTGCCAGTAGTATCCGACTAGGTTTGGAGACCCAGTACTTC. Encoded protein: CASSIRLGLETQYF.

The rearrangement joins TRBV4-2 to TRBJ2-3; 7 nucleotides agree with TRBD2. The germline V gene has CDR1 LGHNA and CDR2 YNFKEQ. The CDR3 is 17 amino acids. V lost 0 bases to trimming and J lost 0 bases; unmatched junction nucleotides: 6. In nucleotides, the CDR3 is TGTGCCAGCAGCCAAGAGGCTAGCGGATATAGCACAGATACGCAGTATTTT. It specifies CASSQEASGYSTDTQYF.

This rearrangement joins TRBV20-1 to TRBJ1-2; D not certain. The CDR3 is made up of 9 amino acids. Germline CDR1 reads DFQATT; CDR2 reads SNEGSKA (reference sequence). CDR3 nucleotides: TGCAGAGGTAGTCATGGCTACACCTTC. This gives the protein CRGSHGYTF.

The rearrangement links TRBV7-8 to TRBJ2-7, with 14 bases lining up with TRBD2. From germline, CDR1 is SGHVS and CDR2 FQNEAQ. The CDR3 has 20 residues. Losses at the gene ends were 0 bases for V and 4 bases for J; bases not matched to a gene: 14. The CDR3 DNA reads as TGTGCCAGCAGCTTAGCGCGCGTTTTCGGGACTAGCGGGAGAGGGTACGAGCAGTACTTC. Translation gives CASSLARVFGTSGRGYEQYF.

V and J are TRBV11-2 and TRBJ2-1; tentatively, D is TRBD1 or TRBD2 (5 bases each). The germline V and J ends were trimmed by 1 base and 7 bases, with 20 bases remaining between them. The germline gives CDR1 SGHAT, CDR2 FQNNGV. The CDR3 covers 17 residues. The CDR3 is CASSLARAAGRGNEQFF. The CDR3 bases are TGTGCCAGCAGCTTAGCCCGAGCGGCAGGGAGAGGGAATGAGCAGTTCTTC.

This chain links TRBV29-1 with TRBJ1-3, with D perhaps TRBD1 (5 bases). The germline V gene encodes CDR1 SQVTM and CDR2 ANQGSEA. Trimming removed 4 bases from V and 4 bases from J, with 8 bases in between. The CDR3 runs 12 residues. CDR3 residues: CSVGWGGNTIYF. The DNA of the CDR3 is TGCAGCGTTGGGTGGGGGGGAAACACCATATATTTT. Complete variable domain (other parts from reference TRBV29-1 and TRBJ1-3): SAVISQKPSRDICQRGTSLTIQCQVDSQVTMMFWYRQQPGQSLTLIATANQGSEATYESGFVIDKFPISRPNLTFSTLTVSNMSPEDSSIYLCSVGWGGNTIYFGEGSWLTVV.

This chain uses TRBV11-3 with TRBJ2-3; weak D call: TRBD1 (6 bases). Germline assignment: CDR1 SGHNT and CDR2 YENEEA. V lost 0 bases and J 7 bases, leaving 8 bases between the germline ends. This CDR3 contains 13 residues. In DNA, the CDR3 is TGTGCCAGCAGCTTAGATCAGGGGTATACGCAGTATTTT. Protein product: CASSLDQGYTQYF.

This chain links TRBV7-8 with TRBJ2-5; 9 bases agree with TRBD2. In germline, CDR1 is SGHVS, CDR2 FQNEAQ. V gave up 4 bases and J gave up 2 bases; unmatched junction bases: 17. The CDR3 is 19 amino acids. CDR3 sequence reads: CASSSPRAGGPRVQETQYF. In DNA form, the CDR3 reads TGTGCCAGCAGCTCCCCCCGGGCGGGGGGGCCCAGAGTTCAAGAGACCCAGTACTTC.

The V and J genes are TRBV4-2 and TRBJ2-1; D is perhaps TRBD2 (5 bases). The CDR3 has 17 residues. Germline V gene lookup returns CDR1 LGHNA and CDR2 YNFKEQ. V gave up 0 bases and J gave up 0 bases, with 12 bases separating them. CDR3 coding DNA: TGTGCCAGCAGCCAAGATCAGCAGCGGATCTCCTACAATGAGCAGTTCTTC. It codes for CASSQDQQRISYNEQFF.

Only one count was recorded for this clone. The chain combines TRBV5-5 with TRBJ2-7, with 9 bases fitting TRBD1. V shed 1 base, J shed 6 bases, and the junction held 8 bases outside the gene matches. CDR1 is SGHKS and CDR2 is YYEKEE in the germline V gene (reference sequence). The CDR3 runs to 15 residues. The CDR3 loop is CASSLFRTGVGEQYF. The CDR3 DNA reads TGTGCCAGCAGCTTGTTTAGGACAGGGGTTGGCGAGCAGTACTTC. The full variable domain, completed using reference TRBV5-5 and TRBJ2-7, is DAGVTQSPTHLIKTRGQQVTLRCSPISGHKSVSWYQQVLGQGPQFIFQYYEKEERGRGNFPDRFSARQFPNYSSELNVNALLLGDSALYLCASSLFRTGVGEQYFGPGTRLTVT.

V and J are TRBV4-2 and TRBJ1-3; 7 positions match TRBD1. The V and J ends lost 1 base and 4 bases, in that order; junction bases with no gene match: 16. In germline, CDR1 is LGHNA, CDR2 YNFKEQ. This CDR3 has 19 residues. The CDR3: CASSQGSSRGGAGGNTIYF. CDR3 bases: TGTGCCAGCAGCCAAGGTTCGTCTCGAGGGGGCGCGGGAGGAAACACCATATATTTT.

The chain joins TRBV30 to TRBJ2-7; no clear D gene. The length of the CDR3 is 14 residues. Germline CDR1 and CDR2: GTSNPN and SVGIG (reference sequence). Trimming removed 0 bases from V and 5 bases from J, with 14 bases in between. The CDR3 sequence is CAWSVPAPANEQYF. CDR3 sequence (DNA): TGTGCCTGGAGTGTACCTGCTCCCGCCAACGAGCAGTACTTC.

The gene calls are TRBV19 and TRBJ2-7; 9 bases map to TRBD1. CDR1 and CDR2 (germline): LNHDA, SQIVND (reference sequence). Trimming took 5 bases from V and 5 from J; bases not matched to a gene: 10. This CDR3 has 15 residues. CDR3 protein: CASSSVGTGLDEQYF. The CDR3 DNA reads TGTGCCAGTAGTTCGGTTGGGACAGGGCTGGACGAGCAGTACTTC.

This CDR3 is CASSPFTETQYF. The CDR3 nucleotides are TGTGCCAGCTCACCATTCACCGAGACCCAGTACTTC. The chain has TRBV18 and TRBJ2-5; D ambiguous. The CDR3 extends over 12 amino acids. V lost 2 bases, J lost 5 bases, and 6 bases lay in between. Germline V gene lookup returns CDR1 KGHSH and CDR2 LQKENI.

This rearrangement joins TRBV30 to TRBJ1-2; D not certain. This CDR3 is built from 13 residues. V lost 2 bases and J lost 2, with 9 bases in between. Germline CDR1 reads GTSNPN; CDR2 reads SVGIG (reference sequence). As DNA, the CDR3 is TGTGCCTGGAGTCACACAAGAAACTATGGCTACACCTTC. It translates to CAWSHTRNYGYTF.